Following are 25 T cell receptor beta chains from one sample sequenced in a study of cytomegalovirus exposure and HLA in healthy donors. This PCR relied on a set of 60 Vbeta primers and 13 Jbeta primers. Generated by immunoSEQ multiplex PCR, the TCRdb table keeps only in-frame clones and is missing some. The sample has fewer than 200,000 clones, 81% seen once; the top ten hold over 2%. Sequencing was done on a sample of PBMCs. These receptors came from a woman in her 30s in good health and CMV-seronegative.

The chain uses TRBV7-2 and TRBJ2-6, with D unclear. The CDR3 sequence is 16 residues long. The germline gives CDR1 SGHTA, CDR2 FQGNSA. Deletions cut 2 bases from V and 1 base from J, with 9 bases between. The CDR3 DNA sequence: TGTGCCAGCAGCTTAACGTCGAGGTCTGGGGCCAACGTCCTGACTTTC. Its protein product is CASSLTSRSGANVLTF.

The CDR3 sequence: CASSVDGTSSYEQFF. DNA for the CDR3: TGTGCCAGCAGCGTAGATGGGACTAGTAGTTATGAGCAGTTCTTC. The chain uses TRBV9 and TRBJ2-1; 8 bases are a match to TRBD2. J lost 8 bases, V lost 0 bases, and 7 bases had no gene match. Germline-derived CDR1 and CDR2 are SGDLS and YYNGEE. The CDR3 length is 15 residues.

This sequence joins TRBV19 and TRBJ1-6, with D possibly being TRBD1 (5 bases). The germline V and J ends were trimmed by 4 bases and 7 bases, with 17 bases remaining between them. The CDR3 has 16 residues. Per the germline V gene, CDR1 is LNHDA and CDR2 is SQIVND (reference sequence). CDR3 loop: CASSNFGGRGNSPLHF. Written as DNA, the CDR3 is TGTGCCAGTAGTAACTTTGGAGGGCGGGGCAATTCACCCCTCCACTTT.

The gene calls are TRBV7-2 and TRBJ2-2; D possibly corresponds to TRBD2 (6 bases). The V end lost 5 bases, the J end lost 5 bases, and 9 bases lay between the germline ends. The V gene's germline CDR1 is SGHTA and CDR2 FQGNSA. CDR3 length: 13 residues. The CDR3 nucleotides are TGTGCCAGCAGCCCGACTAGGACCGGGGAGCTGTTTTTT. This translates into CASSPTRTGELFF.

The CDR3 protein is CASSSLTGAGSPLHF. The CDR3 DNA follows: TGTGCCAGCAGTTCCCTGACAGGGGCAGGTTCACCCCTCCACTTT. The chain employs TRBV27 and TRBJ1-6; 8 bases align to TRBD1. Germline-derived CDR1 and CDR2 are MNHEY and SMNVEV (reference sequence). Unmatched junction bases numbered 8, after V lost 4 bases and J lost 9 bases. The CDR3 contains 15 residues.

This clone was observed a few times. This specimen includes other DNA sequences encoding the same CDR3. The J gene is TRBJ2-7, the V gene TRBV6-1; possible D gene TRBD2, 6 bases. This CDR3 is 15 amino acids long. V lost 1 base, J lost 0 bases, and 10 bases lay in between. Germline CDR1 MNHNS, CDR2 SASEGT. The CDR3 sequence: CASSEDGGSSYEQYF. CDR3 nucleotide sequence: TGTGCCAGCAGTGAAGACGGAGGGAGCTCCTACGAGCAGTACTTC.

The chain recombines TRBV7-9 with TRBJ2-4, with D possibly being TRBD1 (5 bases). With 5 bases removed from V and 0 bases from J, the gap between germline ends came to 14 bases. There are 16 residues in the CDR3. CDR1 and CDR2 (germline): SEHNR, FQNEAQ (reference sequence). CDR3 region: CASSPRTTLAKNIQYF. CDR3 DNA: TGTGCCAGCAGCCCTAGGACAACACTAGCCAAAAACATTCAGTACTTC. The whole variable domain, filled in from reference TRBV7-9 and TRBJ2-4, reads DTGVSQNPRHKITKRGQNVTFRCDPISEHNRLYWYRQTLGQGPEFLTYFQNEAQLEKSRLLSDRFSAERPKGSFSTLEIQRTEQGDSAMYLCASSPRTTLAKNIQYFGAGTRLSVL.

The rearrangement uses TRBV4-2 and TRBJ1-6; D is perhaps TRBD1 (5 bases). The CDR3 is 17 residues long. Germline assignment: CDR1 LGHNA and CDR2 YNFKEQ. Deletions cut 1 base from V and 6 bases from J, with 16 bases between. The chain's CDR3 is CASSQVFGGRSNSPLHF. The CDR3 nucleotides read TGTGCCAGCAGCCAAGTGTTCGGGGGACGAAGTAATTCACCCCTCCACTTT.

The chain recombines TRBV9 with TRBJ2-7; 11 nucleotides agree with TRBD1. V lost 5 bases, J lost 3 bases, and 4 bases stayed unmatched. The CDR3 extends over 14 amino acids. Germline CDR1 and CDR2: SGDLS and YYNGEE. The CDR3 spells CASSRTGGFYEQYF. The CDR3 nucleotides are TGTGCCAGCAGTCGGACAGGGGGCTTCTACGAGCAGTACTTC.

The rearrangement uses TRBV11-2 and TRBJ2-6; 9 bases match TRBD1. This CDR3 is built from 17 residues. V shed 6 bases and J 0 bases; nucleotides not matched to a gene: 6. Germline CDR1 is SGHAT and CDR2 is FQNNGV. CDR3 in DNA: TGTGCCAGCAGAACGGGACAGGGAATCTCTGGGGCCAACGTCCTGACTTTC. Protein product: CASRTGQGISGANVLTF.

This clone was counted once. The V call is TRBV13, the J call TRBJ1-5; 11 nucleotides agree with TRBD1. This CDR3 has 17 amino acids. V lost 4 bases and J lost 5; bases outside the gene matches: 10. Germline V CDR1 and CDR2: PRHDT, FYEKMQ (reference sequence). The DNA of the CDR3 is TGTGCCAGCAGCTCGAGGCGGGACAGGGGGAAGGATCAGCCCCAGCATTTT. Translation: CASSSRRDRGKDQPQHF.

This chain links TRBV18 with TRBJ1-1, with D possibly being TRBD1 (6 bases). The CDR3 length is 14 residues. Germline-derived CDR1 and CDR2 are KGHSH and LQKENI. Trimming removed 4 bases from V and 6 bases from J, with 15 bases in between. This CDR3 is CASSLDVQGAEAFF. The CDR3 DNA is TGTGCCAGCTCACTCGATGTACAGGGAGCTGAAGCTTTCTTT.

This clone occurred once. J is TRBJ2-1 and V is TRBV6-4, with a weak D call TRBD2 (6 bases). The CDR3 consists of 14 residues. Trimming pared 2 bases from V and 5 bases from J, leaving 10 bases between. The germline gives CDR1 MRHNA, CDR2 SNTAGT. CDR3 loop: CASSDREVDNEQFF. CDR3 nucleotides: TGTGCCAGCAGTGACAGGGAGGTGGACAATGAGCAGTTCTTC.

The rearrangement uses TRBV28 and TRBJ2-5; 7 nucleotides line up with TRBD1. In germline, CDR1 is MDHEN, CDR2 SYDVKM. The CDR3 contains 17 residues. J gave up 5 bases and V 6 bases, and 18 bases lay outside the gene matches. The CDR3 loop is CASSPGDSHPRKETQYF. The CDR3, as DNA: TGTGCCAGCAGCCCCGGGGACAGCCATCCCAGGAAGGAGACCCAGTACTTC.

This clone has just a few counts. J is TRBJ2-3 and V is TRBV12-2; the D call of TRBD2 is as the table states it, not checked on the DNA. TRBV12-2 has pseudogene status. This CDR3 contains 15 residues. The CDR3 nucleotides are TGTGCACGGCCTACGGGGGTCCACCCCACAGATACGCAGTATTTT. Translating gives CARPTGVHPTDTQYF.

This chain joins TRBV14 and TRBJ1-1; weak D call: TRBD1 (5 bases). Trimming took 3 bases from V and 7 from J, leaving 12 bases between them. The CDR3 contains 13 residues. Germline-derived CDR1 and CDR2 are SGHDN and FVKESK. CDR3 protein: CASSQIRGDEAFF. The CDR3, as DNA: TGTGCCAGCAGCCAGATCCGGGGGGATGAAGCTTTCTTT.

The CDR3 region is CASSLGKSRSYNSPLHF. In nucleotides, the CDR3 is TGTGCCAGCAGCTTAGGTAAAAGCCGCTCCTATAATTCACCCCTCCACTTT. This chain connects TRBV13 to TRBJ1-6; D not certain. Per germline, CDR1 PRHDT and CDR2 FYEKMQ (reference sequence). The CDR3 is 17 residues long. The ends were cut back, 0 bases at V and 0 bases at J, with 9 bases in the middle.

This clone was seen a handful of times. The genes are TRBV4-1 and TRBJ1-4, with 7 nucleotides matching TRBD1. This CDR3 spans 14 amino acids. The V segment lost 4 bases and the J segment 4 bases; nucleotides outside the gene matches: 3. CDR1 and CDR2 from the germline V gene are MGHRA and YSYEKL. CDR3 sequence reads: CASSLTGINEKLFF. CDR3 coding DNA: TGCGCCAGCAGCCTGACAGGGATTAATGAAAAACTGTTTTTT.

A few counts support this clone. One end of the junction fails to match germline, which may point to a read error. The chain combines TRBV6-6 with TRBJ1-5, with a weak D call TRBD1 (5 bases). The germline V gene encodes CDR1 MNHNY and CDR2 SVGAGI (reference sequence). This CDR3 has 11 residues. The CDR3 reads CASSYSTALYF. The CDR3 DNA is TGTGCCAGCAGTTACTCGACAGCCCTGTATTTT.

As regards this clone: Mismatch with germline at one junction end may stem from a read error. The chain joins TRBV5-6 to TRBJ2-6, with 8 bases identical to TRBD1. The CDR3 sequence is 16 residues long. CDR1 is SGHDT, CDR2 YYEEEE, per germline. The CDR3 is CASSLTGVSGANGLTF. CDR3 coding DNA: TGTGCCAGCAGTTTGACAGGGGTCTCTGGGGCCAACGGCCTGACTTTC.

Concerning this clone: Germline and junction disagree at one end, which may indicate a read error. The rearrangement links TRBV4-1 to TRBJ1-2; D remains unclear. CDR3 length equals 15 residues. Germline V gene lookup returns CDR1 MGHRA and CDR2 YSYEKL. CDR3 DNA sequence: TGCGCCAGCAGCCAAGATTGGCGGGCGTTCTATGGCTTGGCCTTC. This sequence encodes CASSQDWRAFYGLAF.

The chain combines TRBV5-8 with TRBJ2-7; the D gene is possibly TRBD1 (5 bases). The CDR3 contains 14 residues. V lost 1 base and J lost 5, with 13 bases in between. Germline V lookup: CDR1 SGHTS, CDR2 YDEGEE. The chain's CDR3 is CASSLLRVSNEQYF. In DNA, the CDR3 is TGTGCCAGCAGCTTGCTCAGGGTGAGCAACGAGCAGTACTTC.

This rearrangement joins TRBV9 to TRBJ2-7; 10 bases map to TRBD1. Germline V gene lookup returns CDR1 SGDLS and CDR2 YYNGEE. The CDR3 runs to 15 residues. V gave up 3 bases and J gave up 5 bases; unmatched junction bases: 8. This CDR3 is CASSAHAGTGDEQYF. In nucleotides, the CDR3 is TGTGCCAGCAGCGCCCATGCCGGGACAGGGGACGAGCAGTACTTC.

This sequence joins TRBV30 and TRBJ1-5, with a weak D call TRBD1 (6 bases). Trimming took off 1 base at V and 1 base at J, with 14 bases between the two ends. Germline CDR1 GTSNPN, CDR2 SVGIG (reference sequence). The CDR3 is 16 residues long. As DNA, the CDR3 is TGTGCCTGGAGTGCCCCCTTGGGGGCGAGCAATCAGCCCCAGCATTTT. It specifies CAWSAPLGASNQPQHF. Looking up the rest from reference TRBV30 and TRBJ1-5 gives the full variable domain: SQTIHQWPATLVQPVGSPLSLECTVEGTSNPNLYWYRQAAGRGLQLLFYSVGIGQISSEVPQNLSASRPQDRQFILSSKKLLLSDSGFYLCAWSAPLGASNQPQHFGDGTRLSIL.

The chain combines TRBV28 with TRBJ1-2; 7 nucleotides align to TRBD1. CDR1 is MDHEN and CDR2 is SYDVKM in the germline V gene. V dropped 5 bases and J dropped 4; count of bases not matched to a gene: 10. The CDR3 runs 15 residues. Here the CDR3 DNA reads TGTGCCAGCAGTCCAAGCAGGGGGGATAGCTATGGCTACACCTTC. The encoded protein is CASSPSRGDSYGYTF.